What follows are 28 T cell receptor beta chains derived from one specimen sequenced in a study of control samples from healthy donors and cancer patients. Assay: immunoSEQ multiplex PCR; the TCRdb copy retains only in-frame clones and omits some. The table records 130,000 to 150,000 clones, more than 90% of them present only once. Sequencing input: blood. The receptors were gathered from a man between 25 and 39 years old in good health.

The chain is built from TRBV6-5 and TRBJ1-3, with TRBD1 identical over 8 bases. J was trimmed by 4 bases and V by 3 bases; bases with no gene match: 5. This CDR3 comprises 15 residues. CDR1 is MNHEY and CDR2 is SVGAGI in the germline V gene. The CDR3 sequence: CASSYQGATGNTIYF. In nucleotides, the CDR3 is TGTGCCAGCAGTTATCAGGGGGCAACCGGAAACACCATATATTTT.

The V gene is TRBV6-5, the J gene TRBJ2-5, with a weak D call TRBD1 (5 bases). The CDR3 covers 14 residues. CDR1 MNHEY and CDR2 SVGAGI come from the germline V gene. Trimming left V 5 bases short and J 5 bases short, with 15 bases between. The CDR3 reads CASSTMQGRETQYF. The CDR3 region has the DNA TGTGCCAGCAGTACGATGCAGGGTCGGGAGACCCAGTACTTC.

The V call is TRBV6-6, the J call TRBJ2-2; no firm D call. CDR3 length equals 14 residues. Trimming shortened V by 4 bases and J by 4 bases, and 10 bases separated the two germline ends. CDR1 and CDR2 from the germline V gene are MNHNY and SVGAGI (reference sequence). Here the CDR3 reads CASSSLAGTGELFF. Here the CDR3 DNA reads TGTGCCAGCAGTTCGTTAGCAGGCACCGGGGAGCTGTTTTTT.

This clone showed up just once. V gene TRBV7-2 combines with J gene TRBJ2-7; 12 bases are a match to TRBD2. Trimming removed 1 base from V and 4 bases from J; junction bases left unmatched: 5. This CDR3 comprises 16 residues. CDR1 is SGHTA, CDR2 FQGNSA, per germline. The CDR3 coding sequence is TGTGCCAGCAGCTTAGATGGGACTAGCGGGTTTTACGAGCAGTACTTC. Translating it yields CASSLDGTSGFYEQYF.

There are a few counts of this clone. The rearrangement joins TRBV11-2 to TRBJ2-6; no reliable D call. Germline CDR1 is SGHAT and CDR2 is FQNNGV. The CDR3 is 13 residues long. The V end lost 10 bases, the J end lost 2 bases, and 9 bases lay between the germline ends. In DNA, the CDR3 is TGTGCCATCGCGGACCCTGGGGCCAACGTCCTGACTTTC. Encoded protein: CAIADPGANVLTF.

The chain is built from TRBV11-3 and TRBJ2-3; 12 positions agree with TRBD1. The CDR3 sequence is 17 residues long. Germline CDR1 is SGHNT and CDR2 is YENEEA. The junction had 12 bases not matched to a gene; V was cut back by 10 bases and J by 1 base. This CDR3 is CATQRGQGALGTDTQYF. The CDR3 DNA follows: TGTGCCACACAGCGGGGACAGGGGGCTCTGGGCACAGATACGCAGTATTTT.

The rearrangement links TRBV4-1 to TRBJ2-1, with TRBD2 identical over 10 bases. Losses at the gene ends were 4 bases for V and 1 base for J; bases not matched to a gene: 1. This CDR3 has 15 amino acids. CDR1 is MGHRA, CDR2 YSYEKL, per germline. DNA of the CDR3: TGCGCCAGCAGCCTTAGCGGGAGGTCCTACAATGAGCAGTTCTTC. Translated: CASSLSGRSYNEQFF.

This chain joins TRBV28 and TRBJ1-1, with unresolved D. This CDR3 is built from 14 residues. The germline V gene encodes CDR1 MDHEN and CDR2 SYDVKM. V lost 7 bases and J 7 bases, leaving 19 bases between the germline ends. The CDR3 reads CASILPSVPNEAFF. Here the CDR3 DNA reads TGTGCCAGCATCCTTCCTTCGGTGCCTAATGAAGCTTTCTTT.

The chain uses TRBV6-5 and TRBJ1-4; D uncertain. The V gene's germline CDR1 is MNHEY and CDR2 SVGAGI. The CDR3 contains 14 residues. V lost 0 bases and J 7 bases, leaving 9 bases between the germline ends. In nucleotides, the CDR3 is TGTGCCAGCAGTTACTCATCGGCAGGTGAAAAACTGTTTTTT. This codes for CASSYSSAGEKLFF.

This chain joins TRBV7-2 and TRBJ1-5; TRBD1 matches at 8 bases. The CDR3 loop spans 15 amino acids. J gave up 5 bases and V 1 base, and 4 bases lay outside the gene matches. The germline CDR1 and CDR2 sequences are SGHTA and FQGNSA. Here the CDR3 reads CASSLDAGGYQPQHF. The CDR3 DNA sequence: TGTGCCAGCAGCTTAGACGCAGGGGGCTATCAGCCCCAGCATTTT.

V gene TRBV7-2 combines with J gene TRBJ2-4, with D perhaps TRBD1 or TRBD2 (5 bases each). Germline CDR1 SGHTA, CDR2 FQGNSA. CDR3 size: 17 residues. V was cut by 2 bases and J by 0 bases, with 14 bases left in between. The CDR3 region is CASSLSATGTAKNIQYF. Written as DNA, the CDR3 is TGTGCCAGCAGCTTATCGGCAACCGGGACAGCCAAAAACATTCAGTACTTC.

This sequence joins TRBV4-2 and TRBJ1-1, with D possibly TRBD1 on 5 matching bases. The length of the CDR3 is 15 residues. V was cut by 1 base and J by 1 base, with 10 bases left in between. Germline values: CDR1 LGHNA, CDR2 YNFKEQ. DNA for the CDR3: TGTGCCAGCAGCCAAGCAGGGTCCGAGAACACTGAAGCTTTCTTT. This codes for CASSQAGSENTEAFF.

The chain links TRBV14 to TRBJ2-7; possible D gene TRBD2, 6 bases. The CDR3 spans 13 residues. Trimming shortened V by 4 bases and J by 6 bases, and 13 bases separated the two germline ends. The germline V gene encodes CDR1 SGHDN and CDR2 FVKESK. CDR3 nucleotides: TGTGCCAGCAGCCCACGACTAGGCTCCGAGCAGTACTTC. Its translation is CASSPRLGSEQYF.

CDR3 DNA sequence: TGTGCCAGCAGTTACACGGACAGCAACACTGAAGCTTTCTTT. Protein sequence: CASSYTDSNTEAFF. This chain links TRBV6-5 with TRBJ1-1, with D tentatively TRBD1 (6 bases). Germline CDR1 reads MNHEY; CDR2 reads SVGAGI. There are 14 residues in the CDR3. V was clipped by 2 bases and J by 2 bases, with 9 bases between them.

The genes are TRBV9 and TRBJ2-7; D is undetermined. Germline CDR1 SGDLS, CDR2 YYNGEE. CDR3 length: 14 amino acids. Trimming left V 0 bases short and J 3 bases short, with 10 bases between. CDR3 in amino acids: CASSVGSASYEQYF. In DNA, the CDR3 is TGTGCCAGCAGCGTAGGGTCAGCGAGCTACGAGCAGTACTTC.

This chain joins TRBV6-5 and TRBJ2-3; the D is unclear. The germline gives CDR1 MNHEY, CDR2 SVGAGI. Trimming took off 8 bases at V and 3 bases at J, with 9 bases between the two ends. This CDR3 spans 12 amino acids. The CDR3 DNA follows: TGTGCCAGCCTCGTGGCGACAGATACGCAGTATTTT. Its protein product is CASLVATDTQYF.

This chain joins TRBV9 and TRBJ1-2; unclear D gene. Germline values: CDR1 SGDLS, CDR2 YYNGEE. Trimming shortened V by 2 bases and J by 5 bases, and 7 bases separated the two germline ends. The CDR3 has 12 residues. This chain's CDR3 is CASSVPGYGYTF. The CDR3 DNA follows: TGTGCCAGCAGCGTCCCCGGGTATGGCTACACCTTC.

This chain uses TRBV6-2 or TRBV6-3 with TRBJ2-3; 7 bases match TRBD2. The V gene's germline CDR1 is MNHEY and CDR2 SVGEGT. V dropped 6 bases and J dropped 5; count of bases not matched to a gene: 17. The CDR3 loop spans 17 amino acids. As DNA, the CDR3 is TGTGCCAGCAGCCTCAAACTCCGTCTAGCGGTCCTAGATACGCAGTATTTT. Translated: CASSLKLRLAVLDTQYF.

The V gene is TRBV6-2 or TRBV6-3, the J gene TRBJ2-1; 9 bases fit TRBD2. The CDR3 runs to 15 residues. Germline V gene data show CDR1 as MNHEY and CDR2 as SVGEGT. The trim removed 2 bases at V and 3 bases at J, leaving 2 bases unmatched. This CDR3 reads CASSYQTSGYNEQFF. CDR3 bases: TGTGCCAGCAGTTACCAGACTAGCGGCTACAATGAGCAGTTCTTC.

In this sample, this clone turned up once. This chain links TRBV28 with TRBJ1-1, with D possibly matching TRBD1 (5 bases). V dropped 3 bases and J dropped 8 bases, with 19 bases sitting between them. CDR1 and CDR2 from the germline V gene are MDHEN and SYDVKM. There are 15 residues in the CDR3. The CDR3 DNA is TGTGCCAGCAGTTTTCAGGGCCTTCATGTGGGGGAAGCTTTCTTT. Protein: CASSFQGLHVGEAFF.

CDR3 loop: CASSLESTRPTVTDGYTF. In DNA, the CDR3 is TGTGCCAGCAGCTTGGAATCGACAAGGCCGACGGTAACGGATGGCTACACCTTC. The chain is built from TRBV5-4 and TRBJ1-2; D gene unclear. V was cut by 0 bases and J by 6 bases, with 24 bases left in between. Germline CDR1 reads SGHNT; CDR2 reads YYREEE (reference sequence). The CDR3 is 18 residues long.

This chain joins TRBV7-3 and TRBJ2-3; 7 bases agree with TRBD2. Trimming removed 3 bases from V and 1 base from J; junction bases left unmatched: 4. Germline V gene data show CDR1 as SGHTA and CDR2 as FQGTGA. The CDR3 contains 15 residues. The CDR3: CASSLRLAGTDTQYF. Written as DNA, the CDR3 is TGTGCCAGCAGCTTGCGTCTAGCGGGCACAGATACGCAGTATTTT. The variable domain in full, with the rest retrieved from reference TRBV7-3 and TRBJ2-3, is GAGVSQTPSNKVTEKGKYVELRCDPISGHTALYWYRQSLGQGPEFLIYFQGTGAADDSGLPNDRFFAVRPEGSVSTLKIQRTERGDSAVYLCASSLRLAGTDTQYFGPGTRLTVL.

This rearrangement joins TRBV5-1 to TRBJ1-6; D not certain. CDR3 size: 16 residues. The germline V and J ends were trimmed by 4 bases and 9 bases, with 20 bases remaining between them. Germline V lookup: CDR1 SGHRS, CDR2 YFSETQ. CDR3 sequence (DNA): TGCGCCAGCAGCCCCTCGGGTCCCCCAGTGAGTTCACCCCTCCACTTT. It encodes CASSPSGPPVSSPLHF.

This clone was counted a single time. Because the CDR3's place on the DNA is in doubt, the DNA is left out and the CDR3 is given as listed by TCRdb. CDR3 residues: CASSSSRKAGSSYEQYF. The J gene is TRBJ2-7, the V gene TRBV5-4; TRBD2 is taken as the D call from the table, unchecked against the DNA. Germline V lookup: CDR1 SGHNT, CDR2 YYREEE (reference sequence). Termini included, the CDR3 measures 17 amino acids.

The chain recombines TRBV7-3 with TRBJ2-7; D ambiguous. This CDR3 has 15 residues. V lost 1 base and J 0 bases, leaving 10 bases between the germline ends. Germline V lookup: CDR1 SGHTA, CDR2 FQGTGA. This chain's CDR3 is CASSLILESSYEQYF. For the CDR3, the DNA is TGTGCCAGCAGCTTAATCTTAGAGAGCTCCTACGAGCAGTACTTC.

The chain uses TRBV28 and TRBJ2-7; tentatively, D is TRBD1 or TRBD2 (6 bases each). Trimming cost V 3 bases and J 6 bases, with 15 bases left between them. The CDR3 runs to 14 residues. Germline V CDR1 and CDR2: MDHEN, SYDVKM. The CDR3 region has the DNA TGTGCCAGCAGTTTTAATCGGGGGCTAGGCGAGCAGTACTTC. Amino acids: CASSFNRGLGEQYF.

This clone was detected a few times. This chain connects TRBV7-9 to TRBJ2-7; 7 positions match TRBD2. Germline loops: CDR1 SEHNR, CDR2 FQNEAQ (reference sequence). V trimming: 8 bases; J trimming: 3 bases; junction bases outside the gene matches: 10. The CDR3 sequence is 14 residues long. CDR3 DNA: TGTGCCAGCTCGACCCCCGGGAGGAACTACGAGCAGTACTTC. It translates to CASSTPGRNYEQYF.

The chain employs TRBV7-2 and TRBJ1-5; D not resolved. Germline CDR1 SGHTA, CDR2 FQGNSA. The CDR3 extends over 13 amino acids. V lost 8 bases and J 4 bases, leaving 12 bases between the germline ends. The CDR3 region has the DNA TGTGCCAGCGCAAGGAAGGGAAATCAGCCCCAGCATTTT. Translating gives CASARKGNQPQHF.